One sample yielded the 21 T cell receptor beta chains listed below, sequenced in a study of identical twins. TCRdb reprocessed the 5' RACE reads via MiXCR and lists one record per CDR3 protein. The table records some 630,000 distinct CDR3 sequences, just over 7% of them present only once. These same data were also listed under a study on yellow fever vaccine responses in identical twins.

Sample: PBMCs. Receptor source: a woman younger than 30 in good health.

The CDR3 protein is CASSLQGTTGSGANVLTF. Here the CDR3 DNA reads TGTGCCAGCAGCTTGCAGGGGACAACCGGCTCTGGGGCCAACGTCCTGACTTTC. The J gene is TRBJ2-6, the V gene TRBV11-1; possible D gene TRBD1, 6 bases. The CDR3 runs 18 residues. Trimming stripped 3 bases from V and 0 bases from J, with 15 bases between. Looked up from germline, CDR1 is SGHAT and CDR2 is FQDESV (reference sequence). Supplemented by reference TRBV11-1 and TRBJ2-6, the full variable domain reads EAEVAQSPRYKITEKSQAVAFWCDPISGHATLYWYRQILGQGPELLVQFQDESVVDDSQLPKDRFSAERLKGVDSTLKIQPAELGDSAMYLCASSLQGTTGSGANVLTFGAGSRLTVL.

This clonotype was seen ten or more times. V is TRBV5-6 and J is TRBJ2-3, with a weak D call TRBD1 (5 bases). The V and J ends lost 2 bases and 0 bases respectively, with 10 bases between them. The germline gives CDR1 SGHDT, CDR2 YYEEEE. The CDR3 totals 15 residues. The CDR3: CASSFGATSTDTQYF. The CDR3 coding sequence is TGTGCCAGCAGCTTTGGGGCTACTAGCACAGATACGCAGTATTTT.

This chain joins TRBV12-3 or TRBV12-4 and TRBJ2-3, with TRBD1 as a possible D gene (6 bases). The CDR3 extends over 15 amino acids. Trimming pared 6 bases from V and 6 bases from J, leaving 19 bases between. The CDR3 protein is CASSRQGLGRDTQYF. CDR3 in DNA: TGTGCCAGCAGCCGGCAGGGGCTAGGCCGTGATACGCAGTATTTT.

V gene TRBV5-1 combines with J gene TRBJ2-2; the D is unclear. CDR1 and CDR2 from the germline V gene are SGHRS and YFSETQ. Trimming removed 5 bases from V and 3 bases from J, with 5 bases in between. CDR3 size: 12 residues. CDR3 loop: CASRGHTGELFF. Here the CDR3 DNA reads TGCGCCAGCAGAGGACACACCGGGGAGCTGTTTTTT.

In DNA form, the CDR3 reads TGCAGTGCTAAGTTCGCCGAGACCCAGTACTTC. Protein: CSAKFAETQYF. V gene TRBV20-1 combines with J gene TRBJ2-5; unclear D gene. This CDR3 is built from 11 residues. The germline V gene encodes CDR1 DFQATT and CDR2 SNEGSKA (reference sequence). Trimming pared 4 bases from V and 5 bases from J, leaving 8 bases between.

This clonotype was recorded a few times. The rearrangement joins TRBV28 to TRBJ2-7, with a possible D match to TRBD1 (6 bases). In germline, CDR1 is MDHEN, CDR2 SYDVKM. CDR3 length: 13 amino acids. Trimming took 7 bases from V and 6 from J, leaving 16 bases between them. The chain's CDR3 is CASKGDILSEQYV. The CDR3 region has the DNA TGTGCCAGCAAGGGGGACATTCTCAGCGAGCAGTACGTC.

In this sample, this clonotype turned up many times. The chain uses TRBV6-1 and TRBJ1-2; D is unresolved. The V and J ends lost 6 bases and 1 base respectively, with 12 bases between them. Germline V gene lookup returns CDR1 MNHNS and CDR2 SASEGT. The CDR3 has 14 amino acids. CDR3 nucleotide sequence: TGTGCCAGCAGATCTAGGATCGATAACTATGGCTACACCTTC. Residues: CASRSRIDNYGYTF.

CDR3 residues: CASSQAAGTPYEQYF. CDR3 in DNA: TGTGCCAGCAGCCAAGCCGCGGGAACCCCCTACGAGCAGTACTTC. This rearrangement joins TRBV3-1 to TRBJ2-7; possibly TRBD2 for D (6 bases). V lost 1 base and J 2 bases, leaving 12 bases between the germline ends. The CDR3 extends over 15 amino acids. Germline assignment: CDR1 LGHDT and CDR2 YNNKEL (reference sequence).

In its sample, this clonotype was seen many times. This chain joins TRBV18 and TRBJ1-1; D possibly corresponds to TRBD1 (6 bases). This CDR3 spans 13 amino acids. Trimming took 4 bases from V and 11 from J, leaving 17 bases between them. Germline V CDR1 and CDR2: KGHSH, LQKENI. The CDR3, as DNA: TGTGCCAGCTCACTCGCAGGGGCCGAGGCGGCTTTCTTT. Its protein is CASSLAGAEAAFF.

This clonotype was observed a few times. The chain is built from TRBV27 and TRBJ2-1; the D gene could be TRBD1 or TRBD2 (7 bases each). CDR3 length: 16 amino acids. With 4 bases removed from V and 3 bases from J, the gap between germline ends came to 16 bases. In germline, CDR1 is MNHEY, CDR2 SMNVEV (reference sequence). CDR3 in amino acids: CASSWLQGEGYNEQFF. The DNA of the CDR3 is TGTGCCAGCAGTTGGTTGCAGGGGGAGGGCTACAATGAGCAGTTCTTC.

This clonotype was recorded at least ten times. The V gene is TRBV12-3 or TRBV12-4, the J gene TRBJ2-5, with 12 bases fitting TRBD2. V was clipped by 1 base and J by 6 bases; unmatched bases: 6. CDR3 length: 16 residues. The CDR3 loop is CASSLGASGRAKTQYF. The CDR3 coding sequence is TGTGCCAGCAGTTTAGGGGCTAGCGGGAGGGCAAAGACCCAGTACTTC.

The chain couples TRBV7-2 to TRBJ1-3; D not certain. This CDR3 is built from 14 residues. V was pared by 0 bases and J by 8 bases, with 11 bases between. The germline V gene has CDR1 SGHTA and CDR2 FQGNSA. The chain's CDR3 is CASSLALPGDTIYF. The DNA of the CDR3 is TGTGCCAGCAGCTTAGCGTTGCCCGGAGACACCATATATTTT.

This clonotype was seen only a few times. The chain has TRBV5-1 and TRBJ2-1; 9 bases are a match to TRBD2. Per the germline V gene, CDR1 is SGHRS and CDR2 is YFSETQ. Trimming took 0 bases from V and 5 from J; bases not matched to a gene: 12. The CDR3 sequence is 18 residues long. DNA for the CDR3: TGCGCCAGCAGCTTGGGCCTTAAGACTAGCGGCCGCCACAATGAGCAGTTCTTC. As protein: CASSLGLKTSGRHNEQFF.

This clonotype was counted many times. The rearrangement joins TRBV9 to TRBJ2-1, with 7 positions matching TRBD2. The CDR3 has 14 residues. The V segment lost 7 bases and the J segment 10 bases; nucleotides outside the gene matches: 14. Germline-derived CDR1 and CDR2 are SGDLS and YYNGEE. The DNA of the CDR3 is TGTGCCAGCGGATACGGGAGGACTCAAGGGGAGCAGTTCTTC. It yields the protein CASGYGRTQGEQFF.

The genes are TRBV6-5 and TRBJ1-6, with D unclear. Between the trimmed V and J ends, which lost 1 base and 0 bases, there was a span of 7 bases. CDR1 is MNHEY, CDR2 SVGAGI, per germline. There are 16 residues in the CDR3. Written as DNA, the CDR3 is TGTGCCAGCAGTTACTACAGAAGCTCCTATAATTCACCCCTCCACTTT. Translation gives CASSYYRSSYNSPLHF.

This clonotype was picked up a small number of times. The CDR3 spells CASSLLPGSSGANVLTF. The CDR3 DNA follows: TGTGCCAGCAGTTTACTACCGGGGAGCTCTGGGGCCAACGTCCTGACTTTC. The J gene is TRBJ2-6, the V gene TRBV12-3 or TRBV12-4, with D perhaps matching TRBD2 (5 bases). V was shortened by 2 bases and J by 0 bases, with 11 bases between the two germline ends. CDR3 length equals 17 residues.

There are many counts of this clonotype. The V call is TRBV3-1, the J call TRBJ1-2; D may be TRBD1 (6 bases). The germline V gene encodes CDR1 LGHDT and CDR2 YNNKEL (reference sequence). The length of the CDR3 is 12 residues. Trimming left V 3 bases short and J 8 bases short, with 10 bases between. In DNA form, the CDR3 reads TGTGCCAGCAGCCAGGCAGGGGTAGGCTACACCTTC. Its translation is CASSQAGVGYTF.

The chain couples TRBV20-1 to TRBJ2-7, with D possibly TRBD1 on 5 matching bases. CDR1 is DFQATT, CDR2 SNEGSKA, per germline (reference sequence). V gave up 0 bases and J gave up 2 bases, with 11 bases separating them. There are 14 residues in the CDR3. CDR3 coding DNA: TGCAGTGCTAGAGATTATCAGGGTACCTACGAGCAGTACGTC. This translates into CSARDYQGTYEQYV.

This clonotype was detected only a few times. The gene calls are TRBV10-3 and TRBJ1-2; D ambiguous. Germline loops: CDR1 ENHRY, CDR2 SYGVKD. Deletions cut 3 bases from V and 0 bases from J, with 11 bases between. The CDR3 extends over 15 amino acids. The CDR3 region is CAISERAGPNYGYTF. CDR3 nucleotides: TGTGCCATCAGTGAAAGGGCAGGACCTAACTATGGCTACACCTTC.

This clonotype showed up many times. The chain joins TRBV7-9 to TRBJ1-2; possible D gene TRBD1, 6 bases. Germline V lookup: CDR1 SEHNR, CDR2 FQNEAQ (reference sequence). V was pared by 7 bases and J by 2 bases, with 20 bases between. The CDR3 contains 16 residues. The CDR3 loop reads CASTPSRITGNYGYTF. The CDR3 coding sequence is TGTGCCAGCACCCCATCCAGAATCACAGGGAACTATGGCTACACCTTC. Supplemented by reference TRBV7-9 and TRBJ1-2, the full variable domain reads DTGVSQNPRHKITKRGQNVTFRCDPISEHNRLYWYRQTLGQGPEFLTYFQNEAQLEKSRLLSDRFSAERPKGSFSTLEIQRTEQGDSAMYLCASTPSRITGNYGYTFGSGTRLTVV.

This clonotype has a count of ten or more. This chain joins TRBV12-3 or TRBV12-4 and TRBJ2-3, with 11 nucleotides matching TRBD1. Germline trimming cut 6 bases from V and 3 bases from J; bases unmatched to any gene: 11. The CDR3 contains 17 residues. CDR3 sequence reads: CASRRSMDRGPTDTQYF. The CDR3 DNA follows: TGTGCCAGCAGGCGAAGCATGGACAGGGGGCCGACAGATACGCAGTATTTT.